Listed below are T cell receptor beta chains from one sample, sequenced in a study of shared clonotypes between healthy human individuals. Libraries were prepared by immunoSEQ multiplex PCR; TCRdb keeps only in-frame clonotypes and omits some of them. The sample has millions of clones; around 96% are singletons. Material: naive CD8+ T cells sorted from blood. These receptors were collected from a man between 18 and 29 years old in good health. CDR3s include the opening cysteine and the closing phenylalanine or tryptophan. D genes are given only for firm matches. Clone size appears in some rows only: once, few, many, or a class for an expanded clone.

cdr3_nt	cdr3_aa	v_call	d_call	j_call	clone_size
TGCGCCAGCAGCCCCCAACTAGCGCCCCTCGAAGAGACCCAGTACTTC	CASSPQLAPLEETQYF	TRBV4-1	TRBD2	TRBJ2-5	.
TGTGCCTGGAGTCCCCCGACCAACACTGAAGCTTTCTTT	CAWSPPTNTEAFF	TRBV30	.	TRBJ1-1	once
TGTGCCAGCAGTCTAGGCGATGAGCAGTTCTTC	CASSLGDEQFF	TRBV6-5	.	TRBJ2-1	.
TGTGCCAGCAACTACGGGACAGGGAGTCACTATGGCTACACCTTC	CASNYGTGSHYGYTF	TRBV5-6	TRBD1	TRBJ1-2	once
TGCGCCAGCAGCCAAGTCTCCGGGTCCCGTGGTAGGTATTTT	CASSQVSGSRGRYF	TRBV4-3	.	TRBJ2-3	.
TGTGCCAGCAGCTTGGAAGGACAGGGGATACGAACTAATGAAAAACTGTTTTTT	CASSLEGQGIRTNEKLFF	TRBV5-6	TRBD1	TRBJ1-4	.
TGTGCCAGCAGCGTAGACGGGCTTCGGGACACCATATATTTT	CASSVDGLRDTIYF	TRBV9	.	TRBJ1-3	.
TGCGCCAGCAGCCCCAAGTGGGGGACCGGGGAGCTGTTTTTT	CASSPKWGTGELFF	TRBV4-3	.	TRBJ2-2	.
TGCGCCAGCAGCCCCCGTTCGGGGACTAATTCACCCCTCCACTTT	CASSPRSGTNSPLHF	TRBV4-1	.	TRBJ1-6	.
TGTGCCAGCAGCCCGAGGGCTAGCGGGAGGGCCAGGAATGAGCAGTTCTTC	CASSPRASGRARNEQFF	TRBV5-6	TRBD2	TRBJ2-1	.
TGTGCCAGCAGCTTAGACCTGCGGGAGGGAGTATACAATGAGCAGTTCTTC	CASSLDLREGVYNEQFF	TRBV11-3	TRBD2	TRBJ2-1	.
TGCGCCAGCATGAACGGGGCTGAAGCTTTCTTT	CASMNGAEAFF	TRBV10-2	.	TRBJ1-1	.
TGTGCCAGCAGTTACTCACTAGCGGGCTCCTACAATGAGCAGTTCTTC	CASSYSLAGSYNEQFF	TRBV6-5	TRBD2	TRBJ2-1	.
TGTGCCAGCAGACCCGGGACAGGGGGCTATGAGACCCAGTACTTC	CASRPGTGGYETQYF	TRBV5-4	TRBD1	TRBJ2-5	.
TGTGCCAGCAAACCCAGCGGATATGGCTACACCTTC	CASKPSGYGYTF	TRBV27	.	TRBJ1-2	.
TGCACCAGCAGCCAAGATCTGGTATGCAGGTCCCGGGTGGACACTGAAGCTTTCTTT	CTSSQDLVCRSRVDTEAFF	TRBV1	.	TRBJ1-1	.
TGTGCCAGCAGTCCCTCCCAGGGACTAGCGGGGGGGAAGGTTAACACAGATACGCAGTATTTT	CASSPSQGLAGGKVNTDTQYF	TRBV27	TRBD2	TRBJ2-3	.
TGTGCCAGCAGTGGGACTAGCGGCGAGACCCAGTACTTC	CASSGTSGETQYF	TRBV6-1	TRBD2	TRBJ2-5	once
TGTGCCAGCAGCTTAGGCCGCAGGGGCGACTATGGCTACACCTTC	CASSLGRRGDYGYTF	TRBV13	.	TRBJ1-2	.
TGTGCCAGCAGCCGGACTAGCGGGAGCTCCTACGAGCAGTACTTC	CASSRTSGSSYEQYF	TRBV7-9	TRBD2	TRBJ2-7	.
TGTGCCAGTAGTATGGGACTAGCGGGAGTGGTCGGCACCGGGGAGCTGTTTTTT	CASSMGLAGVVGTGELFF	TRBV19	TRBD2	TRBJ2-2	.
TGTGCCAGCAGTGAAGCCCCGGACAGGAGTTTCTACGAGCAGTACTTC	CASSEAPDRSFYEQYF	TRBV6-1	TRBD1	TRBJ2-7	.
TGTGCCAGCAGCCAAACCGGGTTATCGGGCGACGACGAGCAGTACTTC	CASSQTGLSGDDEQYF	TRBV7-2	.	TRBJ2-7	.
TGTGCCATCAGTGAGTCTAAGATGGAAGAGACCCAGTACTTC	CAISESKMEETQYF	TRBV10-3	.	TRBJ2-5	.
TGTGCCAGCAGTGATACAAGGGCGGTAGATTCACCCCTCCACTTT	CASSDTRAVDSPLHF	TRBV6-1	.	TRBJ1-6	.
TGTGCCACCAGCAGACCAAATCAGCCCCAGCATTTT	CATSRPNQPQHF	TRBV15	.	TRBJ1-5	.
TGTGCCAGCAGTTTATTCTCAGGGGAGGGCTTGAACACTGAAGCTTTCTTT	CASSLFSGEGLNTEAFF	TRBV27	.	TRBJ1-1	.
TGTGCCAGCAGCTTACCGGGGATGAGCACAGATACGCAGTATTTT	CASSLPGMSTDTQYF	TRBV11-1	.	TRBJ2-3	.
TGTGCCAGCAGCTTCGGCCCCTCCTACGAGCAGTACTTC	CASSFGPSYEQYF	TRBV7-8	.	TRBJ2-7	once
TGTGCCAGCAGCACTAGCGGGGGGGCTGTCAATGAGCAGTTCTTC	CASSTSGGAVNEQFF	TRBV11-2	TRBD2	TRBJ2-1	.
TGCGCCAGCAGCCCAGGGACAGGGGGCCCCTACGAGCAGTACTTC	CASSPGTGGPYEQYF	TRBV4-3	TRBD1	TRBJ2-7	.
TGTGCCAGCAGCCAGGAGACAGGATACAATGAGCAGTTCTTC	CASSQETGYNEQFF	TRBV4-2	.	TRBJ2-1	.
TGTGCCAGCAGCCCCGGGACAGGGAACGGGGAGCTGTTTTTT	CASSPGTGNGELFF	TRBV5-5	TRBD1	TRBJ2-2	.